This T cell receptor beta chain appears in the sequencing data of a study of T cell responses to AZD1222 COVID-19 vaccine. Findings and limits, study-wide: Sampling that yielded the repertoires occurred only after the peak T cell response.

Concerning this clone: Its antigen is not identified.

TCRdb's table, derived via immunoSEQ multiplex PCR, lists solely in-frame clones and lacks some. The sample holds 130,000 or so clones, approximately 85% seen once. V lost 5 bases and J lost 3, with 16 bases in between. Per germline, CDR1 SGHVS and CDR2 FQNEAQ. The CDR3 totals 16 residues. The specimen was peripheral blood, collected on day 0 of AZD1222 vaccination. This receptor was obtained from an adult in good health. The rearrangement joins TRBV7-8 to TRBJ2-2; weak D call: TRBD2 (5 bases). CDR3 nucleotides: TGTGCCAGCAGCCTGACCGCGGGCCATGACACCGGGGAGCTGTTTTTT. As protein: CASSLTAGHDTGELFF. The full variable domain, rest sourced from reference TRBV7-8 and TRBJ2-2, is GAGVSQSPRYKVAKRGQDVALRCDPISGHVSLFWYQQALGQGPEFLTYFQNEAQLDKSGLPSDRFFAERPEGSVSTLKIQRTQQEDSAVYLCASSLTAGHDTGELFFGEGSRLTVL.